The clone carrying this T cell receptor beta chain was seen more than once but under ten times. The target antigen is unknown. Sample barcodes were added at both library ends during cDNA synthesis. TCRdb reprocessed the 5' RACE reads with MiXCR, giving one entry per CDR3 protein. The sample includes roughly 380,000 distinct CDR3 sequences, 25% to 35% of them seen just once. This sample is drawn from a study of identical twins' blood T cells. Study-wide findings and caveats: Each donor's most abundant TCRbeta clonotypes shared more CDR3 sequences with her twin than unrelated donors.

Donors were six healthy women in three monozygous twin pairs. The three twin pairs were reared together, likely meeting the same infections. What was sequenced was PBMCs. The receptor was isolated from a woman aged 18-55 years in good health.

CDR3 coding DNA: TGTGCCAGCAGCTTATTAGTCTACGAGCAGTACTTC. This gives the protein CASSLLVYEQYF. J is TRBJ2-7 and V is TRBV7-2; D is unclear. Trimming stripped 2 bases from V and 3 bases from J, with 5 bases between. There are 12 residues in the CDR3. CDR1 SGHTA and CDR2 FQGNSA come from the germline V gene. The full variable domain, completed using reference TRBV7-2 and TRBJ2-7, is GAGVSQSPSNKVTEKGKDVELRCDPISGHTALYWYRQSLGQGLEFLIYFQGNSAPDKSGLPSDRFSAERTGGSVSTLTIQRTQQEDSAVYLCASSLLVYEQYFGPGTRLTVT.